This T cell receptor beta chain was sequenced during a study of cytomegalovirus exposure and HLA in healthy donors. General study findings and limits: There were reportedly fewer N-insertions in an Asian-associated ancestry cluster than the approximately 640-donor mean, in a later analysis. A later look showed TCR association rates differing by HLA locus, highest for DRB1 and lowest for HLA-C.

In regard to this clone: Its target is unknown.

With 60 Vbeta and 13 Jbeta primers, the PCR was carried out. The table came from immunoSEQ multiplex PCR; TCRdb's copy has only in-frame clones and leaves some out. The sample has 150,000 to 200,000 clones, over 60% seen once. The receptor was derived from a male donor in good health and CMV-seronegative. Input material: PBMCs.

CDR3 in amino acids: CASRWTGSAYNSPLHF. The CDR3 DNA reads as TGTGCCAGCAGATGGACAGGTAGCGCCTATAATTCACCCCTCCACTTT. This chain links TRBV7-2 with TRBJ1-6; TRBD1 aligns across 7 bases. J lost 2 bases, V lost 6 bases, and 7 bases had no gene match. CDR1 is SGHTA and CDR2 is FQGNSA in the germline V gene. The CDR3 consists of 16 residues.